The sequence of this T cell receptor (beta chain) was determined in a study of cytomegalovirus exposure and HLA in healthy donors (dated by TCRdb to about 2017). About the study as a whole: According to an earlier analysis of 587 of the donors, some 180 million T cells yielded roughly 110 million unique TCR beta sequences and about 280 Gb of sequence data. Approximately 310 gigabases of sequencing data and approximately 80 million unique TCR sequences were included in an early release covering roughly 700 HLA-typed donors. Of the 300 to 500 genotyped donors, less than 85% were placed in the genetic ancestry cluster associated with self-reported Caucasian donors. The study aimed to test whether cataloging public T cell receptors could reveal signatures of past pathogen exposure. The T cell repertoires of under 750 subjects were profiled by immunosequencing and related to cytomegalovirus serostatus. In addition to the first cohort of 650 to 750 subjects, a separate validation cohort of some 120 different subjects was used. To predict cytomegalovirus infection status, the study brought together high-throughput TCR immunosequencing, statistical association of individual TCRs with disease status, and machine learning. In a later analysis, previously published TCR beta repertoires from hundreds of donors were re-analyzed and high-resolution HLA genotyping was added so that TCR occurrence patterns could be studied. In the later analysis, no new phenotypic data were used to find candidate immune exposures; instead, reliance was placed on TCR beta sequences and their occurrence across donors. To decide whether each TCR beta V gene segment behaved as functional or pseudogenic, an earlier analysis of 587 of the donors relied on high-throughput TCR beta sequencing. Donor age, sex, ethnicity and CMV serostatus were compiled together with the repertoire data. In a later genetic analysis, genome-wide SNP genotypes for about three fifths of the roughly 670 donors were used, and that subset was treated as a discovery cohort. Every discovery cohort repertoire had been produced on one sequencing platform. HLA typing included class I and class II loci at four-digit resolution. Typing coverage varied by locus: roughly 629-640 donors for A, B, C, DRB1 and DQB1; approximately 520 for DQA1; around 610 for DPA1; 450 to 480 for DPB1. Several DR-DQ haplotypes were handled as single units for association and clustering because linkage in the cohort was strong. Across some 400 genotyped donors of the cohort, an average of about 240,000 unique TCR beta nucleotide sequences per donor were sequenced, and approximately 17% of those sequences were non-productive.

What the authors observed across the whole study: Compared with equally common non-associated chains, HLA-associated TCR beta chains in a later analysis were more clonally expanded and had lower generation probabilities. A further reported finding was that TCR beta sequences accurately predicted the HLA-A and HLA-B alleles for most subjects in the first cohort. A few of the identified cytomegalovirus-associated TCR beta chains were confirmed in vitro to be specific for cytomegalovirus antigens. Across donors, most TCR sequences were observed very rarely, whereas some public TCRs were present in many individuals. Correlated functional status among segregating V segments might be attributable to linkage disequilibrium, but an unknown experimental factor could not be ruled out. For the cohort, immune exposure information was limited to CMV serostatus. A later analysis found that most CMV-associated TCR beta chains appeared HLA-restricted, with HLA associations seemingly driven largely by CMV exposure. A total of 150 to 200 TCR beta chains were listed by the study as associated with cytomegalovirus. This cohort had only TCR beta chains sequenced, and the lack of alpha or paired-chain data limited which features could be detected. Roughly uniform sequencing depth across donors was assumed in presence/absence analyses, although this assumption may not hold. A later genetic analysis reported fewer N-insertions in productive TCRs among donors in an Asian-associated ancestry cluster than the approximately 670-donor mean. An earlier analysis of around 600 of the donors showed that most TCR beta V segments appeared in productive rearrangements either about 87% or about 30% of the time, which broadly matched IMGT annotations. A cluster of highly shared sequence variants was judged likely to be a technical artifact of the sequencing pipeline. An association between a missense DCLRE1C variant and V-gene and J-gene trimming of TCR beta chains was found in a later genetic analysis and replicated in an independent cohort. A later analysis associated about 16,000 TCR beta sequences with specific HLA alleles at a false discovery rate of 0.05. The authors suggested that the approach could potentially be generalized to other disease states and immunological phenotypes. Because the 87-base-pair reads could not distinguish some IMGT-functional V segments, including TRBV6-2 and TRBV6-3, those segments were excluded. The classifier was reported to diagnose cytomegalovirus status with high specificity and sensitivity in both the original cohort and the validation cohort. In a later analysis, several top co-occurrence clusters were reported to appear linked to parvovirus B19, influenza, CMV and Epstein-Barr virus. Strong co-occurrence of HLA alleles, especially DR and DQ, made assigning TCR associations to individual alleles difficult. In a later analysis, TCR association rates were found to vary across HLA loci, with the most associated TCRs seen for DRB1 alleles and the fewest for HLA-C alleles. Because HLA typing was unavailable for some donors at each locus, only the typed subset was used in association tests. Approximately 16 rarely observed V segments, including chromosome 9 orphons, were excluded from the earlier analysis of several hundred of the donors because counts were too low.

The library was made by the immunoSEQ multiplex PCR assay. For the multiplex PCR, a mixture combining 60 forward primers for TCR Vbeta segments and 13 reverse primers for TCR Jbeta segments was used. The CDR3 region of rearranged TCR beta genes was amplified from genomic DNA with a multiplex PCR assay. The Illumina HiSeq System was used to sequence the amplified TCR beta libraries as 87-base-pair reads. The study's own analysis went as follows. A later analysis tallied 75 million to 95 million unique TCR beta chains across the 666 repertoires, and around 9.9 million of those chains were shared by two or more donors. Raw reads were error-corrected and collapsed into unique sequences by a nearest-neighbor algorithm in which closely related sequences were merged to remove PCR and sequencing errors. CDR3 sequences were aligned to IMGT reference sequences to assign V, D and J gene segments. Each retained sequence needed at least a six-nucleotide match to both a V gene segment and a J gene segment. A rearrangement was called productive if the CDR3 had no stop codons and remained in frame with V and J, and every other rearrangement was called non-productive. Following IMGT convention, CDR3 was defined as the stretch from the second conserved V-encoded cysteine up to the conserved J-encoded phenylalanine. The earlier analysis of more than 450 of the donors excluded sequences that lacked an unambiguous match to a single V gene segment. In an earlier analysis of around 600 of the donors, V segments were called functional above 56.7% productive rearrangements and were called segregating when the between-donor standard deviation exceeded 5%. To diagnose cytomegalovirus status from the catalog of TCR beta chain sequences, a statistical classification framework was built. V and J gene assignment, in a later analysis, came from comparing TCR nucleotide sequences with IMGT/GENE-DB human TR gene sequences. A later analysis assigned CDR3 sequences and most-parsimonious VDJ recombination scenarios with the TCRdist pipeline. A later analysis defined each TCR beta chain by its CDR3 amino acid sequence plus V-gene family, and excluded reads lacking a unique V-gene family. As a way to deal with suspected cross-contamination and a sequencing artifact, a later analysis dropped nearly 600 nucleotide sequences that were highly shared and had low generation probability. For each public chain, a later analysis derived a clonal expansion index from normalized ranks of inferred template counts within each repertoire. In a later analysis, generation probabilities were computed using a VDJ recombination model fitted to out-of-frame rearrangements, and the results were checked against IGoR. In a later analysis, hypergeometric tests were used to score TCR-TCR, TCR-HLA and TCR-CMV co-occurrence, with a repertoire-size bias correction applied to TCR pairs. False discovery rates were estimated in a later analysis by permuting HLA or CMV assignments 20 times. In a later analysis, co-occurring TCRs were grouped using DBSCAN, and TCRdist sequence similarity was added for clustering within HLA-allele-positive subsets. Repertoires with fewer than 30,000 or more than 120,000 public chains, plus five repertoires with anomalous nucleotide sharing, were excluded from co-occurrence clustering. TCRdb mirrors the immuneACCESS table, restricted to in-frame sequences. Some clones are absent from its copies; in checked studies, under half trace to an unresolved V gene, and the reason for the others is unknown. From that table come the V and J calls and clone size; the DNA was used to work out D and trimming. Counted in this sample were under 110,000 clones; more than 60% of them appeared once. The ten top clones hold around 3.4% of the sample.

The CDR3, cysteine through phenylalanine, is 17 amino acids long. Only the CDR3 DNA is retained, 51 bases long and in frame from the first base. Based on the germline V gene (reference sequence), the CDR1 and CDR2 sequences are SEHNR and FQNEAQ. V is reduced by 5 bases and J by 2 bases, leaving a spacing of 18 bases between them. The cohort consisted of some 730 healthy bone marrow donors. Cohort members were all nominally healthy when sampled, although unrecorded immune exposures were likely present. The donor tested CMV seronegative, placing the donor among the 350 to 400 seronegative members of the cohort. Each donor provided a peripheral blood sample, and peripheral blood mononuclear cells were used for TCR beta sequencing. The Qiagen DNeasy Blood Extraction Kit was used to extract genomic DNA from the blood cell samples. About this clone itself: Its specific antigen is unknown. The sample holds no much larger clone one base away, and base qualities are not on file.

This receptor chain uses TRBV7-9 and TRBJ1-4; the D gene is perhaps TRBD1, from 6 matching bases. Input material: PBMCs. This clonotype was obtained from a man aged 60 to 69 in good health and CMV-seronegative. The sequenced DNA is TGTGCCAGCAGCCGCTCTGTGGGGGCAAGGACTAATGAAAAACTGTTTTTT. The translation is CASSRSVGARTNEKLFF. Full variable domain (CDR3 extended with the reference TRBV7-9 and TRBJ1-4 proteins): DTGVSQNPRHKITKRGQNVTFRCDPISEHNRLYWYRQTLGQGPEFLTYFQNEAQLEKSRLLSDRFSAERPKGSFSTLEIQRTEQGDSAMYLCASSRSVGARTNEKLFFGSGTQLSVL.